The 8 T cell receptor beta chains listed next were all sequenced from one sample in a study of CD8+ T cells in alopecia areata listed by TCRdb under 2018. The library was built by means of the immunoSEQ multiplex PCR assay. For TCR sequencing, RNA was extracted from every sample and reverse transcribed into cDNA to serve as template. Imported from immuneACCESS, the table was reduced by TCRdb to in-frame sequences with V and J called. These copies leave out some clones; in studies compared against another copy, an unresolved V gene accounts for under half, and the cause of the remainder is not known. The table for this sample lists 150,000 to 200,000 clones; around 56% of them were counted only once. In total, the top ten clones hold less than 4% of the sample. This specimen's time point label, per the study, means: approximately 4 weeks on oral tofacitinib. The treatment or condition label, as the study defines it: oral pan-JAK inhibitor, 5-10 mg twice daily.

Sequenced here: CD4+ T cells sorted from blood, sampled at week 4, from a patient treated with tofacitinib. These receptors were collected from a human donor with alopecia areata.

V usage is TRBV6-5 and J usage is TRBJ1-6; no clear D. The CDR3 covers 15 residues. The germline V and J ends were trimmed by 3 bases and 8 bases, with 14 bases remaining between them. The germline gives CDR1 MNHEY, CDR2 SVGAGI. The CDR3 loop is CASSYSERRDSPLHF. The CDR3 nucleotides are TGTGCCAGCAGTTATTCGGAACGAAGGGATTCACCCCTCCACTTT.

In its sample, this clone was seen a few times. J is TRBJ1-1 and V is TRBV28; no firm D call. The CDR3 length is 16 residues. Germline V gives CDR1 MDHEN, CDR2 SYDVKM. Trimming cost V 7 bases and J 0 bases, with 18 bases left between them. In DNA, the CDR3 is TGTGCCAGCAATCCGGGCGGGCTAATAATGAACACTGAAGCTTTCTTT. Translating it yields CASNPGGLIMNTEAFF.

This clone has just a few counts. The chain recombines TRBV4-1 with TRBJ1-6, with 7 bases matching TRBD1. The CDR3 is made up of 18 amino acids. V shed 6 bases, J shed 6 bases, and the junction held 17 bases outside the gene matches. Germline CDR1 is MGHRA and CDR2 is YSYEKL. CDR3 protein: CASSLFGGVGTANSPLHF. The CDR3, as DNA: TGCGCCAGCAGTTTATTTGGCGGCGTGGGGACAGCTAATTCACCCCTCCACTTT.

V usage is TRBV19 and J usage is TRBJ2-5; 7 positions match TRBD1. The junction had 8 bases not matched to a gene; V was cut back by 5 bases and J by 5 bases. The CDR3 has 14 residues. CDR1 is LNHDA, CDR2 SQIVND, per germline (reference sequence). CDR3 nucleotides: TGTGCCAGTAGTTCCGACAGGGTGTTGGAGACCCAGTACTTC. It specifies CASSSDRVLETQYF.

The sample holds a few counts of this clone. The rearrangement uses TRBV30 and TRBJ1-1; D may be TRBD1 (6 bases). V was trimmed by 2 bases and J by 11 bases, leaving 12 bases between them. CDR3 length: 11 residues. Germline CDR1 reads GTSNPN; CDR2 reads SVGIG (reference sequence). This CDR3 is CAWSLGRGAFF. The CDR3 DNA reads TGTGCCTGGAGTCTCGGGAGGGGGGCTTTCTTT.

This sequence joins TRBV28 and TRBJ2-7; D might be TRBD1 or TRBD2, each matching 5 bases. CDR1 and CDR2 from the germline V gene are MDHEN and SYDVKM. The CDR3 length is 14 residues. V lost 2 bases to trimming and J lost 11 bases, with 19 bases between them. CDR3 bases: TGTGCCAGCAGTTTAGAGGGGCGGTGGCGTCGGAAGTACTTC. Translated: CASSLEGRWRRKYF. Combining the CDR3 with reference TRBV28 and TRBJ2-7 gives the whole variable domain DVKVTQSSRYLVKRTGEKVFLECVQDMDHENMFWYRQDPGLGLRLIYFSYDVKMKEKGDIPEGYSVSREKKERFSLILESASTNQTSMYLCASSLEGRWRRKYFGPGTRLTVT.

The chain links TRBV9 to TRBJ2-3, with D unresolved. The germline V gene encodes CDR1 SGDLS and CDR2 YYNGEE. The CDR3 runs to 15 residues. With 0 bases removed from V and 2 bases from J, the gap between germline ends came to 10 bases. The DNA of the CDR3 is TGTGCCAGCAGCGTAGGCCCGGAACTCACAGATACGCAGTATTTT. This gives the protein CASSVGPELTDTQYF.

The chain links TRBV25-1 to TRBJ1-2, with D tentatively TRBD1 (5 bases). Between the trimmed V and J ends, which lost 1 base and 4 bases, there was a span of 7 bases. The CDR3 is 13 residues long. The V gene's germline CDR1 is MGHDK and CDR2 SYGVNS. The CDR3 bases are TGTGCCAGCAGTGAATCGGGGCCCTATGGCTACACCTTC. Its protein is CASSESGPYGYTF.